The count of the clone carrying this T cell receptor (beta chain) is one. The length of the CDR3 is 13 residues. With V trimmed by 7 bases and J by 8 bases, 7 bases remained unmatched. CDR1 and CDR2 from the germline V gene are MDHEN and SYDVKM. This sample was taken from a study of blood T cell repertoires in COVID-19. TCRdb's copy holds only in-frame clones and misses some; the assay was immunoSEQ multiplex PCR. The sample contains some 100,000 clones, around 90% of which appear only once. What was sequenced was peripheral blood. The chain joins TRBV28 to TRBJ2-1; 8 nucleotides line up with TRBD2. The source is a man in his 70s with acute or convalescent COVID-19. The CDR3 sequence is CASILGGGDEQFF. The CDR3 coding sequence is TGTGCCAGCATCCTCGGGGGGGGAGATGAGCAGTTCTTC.